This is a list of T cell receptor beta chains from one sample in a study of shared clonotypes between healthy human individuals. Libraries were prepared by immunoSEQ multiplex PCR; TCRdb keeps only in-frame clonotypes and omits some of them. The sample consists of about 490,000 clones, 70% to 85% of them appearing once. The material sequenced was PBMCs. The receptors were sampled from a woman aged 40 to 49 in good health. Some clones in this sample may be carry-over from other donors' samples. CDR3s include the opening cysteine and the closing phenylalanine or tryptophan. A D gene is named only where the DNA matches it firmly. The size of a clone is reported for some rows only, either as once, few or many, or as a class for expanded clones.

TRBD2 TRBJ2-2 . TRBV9 CASSQAGEMNTGELFF TGTGCCAGCAGCCAAGCGGGAGAGATGAACACCGGGGAGCTGTTTTTT
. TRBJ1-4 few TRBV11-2 CASSSGQSNEKLFF TGTGCCAGCAGCTCCGGACAAAGTAATGAAAAACTGTTTTTT
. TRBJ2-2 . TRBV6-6 CASSYFAKNTGELFF TGTGCCAGCAGTTACTTCGCAAAGAACACCGGGGAGCTGTTTTTT
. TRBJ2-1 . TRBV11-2 CASSLTALDRDYNEQFF TGTGCCAGCAGCTTAACTGCACTCGACAGAGACTACAATGAGCAGTTCTTC
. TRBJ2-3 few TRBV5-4 CASSLAGTDTQYF TGTGCCAGCAGCTTGGCAGGTACAGATACGCAGTATTTT
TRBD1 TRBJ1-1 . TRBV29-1 CSVHRGRGVGAIEAFF TGCAGCGTTCACAGGGGGCGCGGTGTGGGCGCAATTGAAGCTTTCTTT
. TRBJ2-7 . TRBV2 CASSEAYEQYF TGTGCCAGCAGTGAAGCTTACGAGCAGTACTTC
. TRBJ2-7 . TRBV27 CASSLGAFYEQYF TGTGCCAGCAGCCTTGGGGCTTTCTACGAGCAGTACTTC
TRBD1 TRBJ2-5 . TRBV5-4 CASSSPGQGQTQYF TGTGCCAGCAGCTCTCCGGGACAGGGGCAGACCCAGTACTTC
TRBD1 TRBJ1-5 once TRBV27 CASSGTGGNQPQHF TGTGCCAGCTCCGGGACAGGGGGCAATCAGCCCCAGCATTTT
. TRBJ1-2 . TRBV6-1 CAGAEFYGYTF TGTGCCGGGGCGGAGTTCTATGGCTACACCTTC
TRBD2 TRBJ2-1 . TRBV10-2 CASKGWPRLADNEQFF TGCGCCAGCAAAGGTTGGCCTCGGCTAGCGGACAATGAGCAGTTCTTC
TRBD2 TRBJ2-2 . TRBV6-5 CASRGLVSTGELFF TGTGCCAGCAGGGGACTAGTAAGCACCGGGGAGCTGTTTTTT
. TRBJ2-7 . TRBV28 CASRLQGAGPGGQYF TGTGCCAGCCGCCTTCAGGGTGCGGGTCCCGGTGGGCAGTACTTC
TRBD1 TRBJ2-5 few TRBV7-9 CASSLHRGTGIPGETQYF TGTGCCAGCAGCCTACACAGAGGGACAGGAATCCCCGGGGAGACCCAGTACTTC
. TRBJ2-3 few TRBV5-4 CASSSSPDREYF TGTGCCAGCAGCTCTAGTCCAGATAGGGAGTATTTT
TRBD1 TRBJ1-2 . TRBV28 CASSDSRDRGHTF TGTGCCAGCAGTGACAGCCGGGACAGGGGGCACACCTTC
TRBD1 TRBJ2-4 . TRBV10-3 CAISPGQGDCRDF TGTGCCATCAGTCCGGGACAGGGGGATTGTCGGGACTTC
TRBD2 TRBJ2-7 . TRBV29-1 CSVSSGPPYEQYF TGCAGCGTTTCTAGCGGGCCGCCCTACGAGCAGTACTTC
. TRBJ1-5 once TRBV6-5 CASRSGGQPQHF TGTGCCAGCAGGTCCGGAGGACAGCCCCAGCATTTT
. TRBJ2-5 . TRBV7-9 CASSLGVTQETQYF TGTGCCAGCAGCTTAGGCGTCACCCAAGAGACCCAGTACTTC
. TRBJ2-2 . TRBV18 CASSPPSGTNTGELFF TGTGCCAGCTCACCACCGTCGGGGACAAACACCGGGGAGCTGTTTTTT
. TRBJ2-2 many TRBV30 CAWSVGERITGELFF TGTGCCTGGAGTGTGGGGGAGAGGATTACCGGGGAGCTGTTTTTT
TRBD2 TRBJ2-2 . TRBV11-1 CASSSTSGRAFGELFF TGTGCCAGCAGCTCGACTAGCGGGAGGGCCTTCGGGGAGCTGTTTTTT
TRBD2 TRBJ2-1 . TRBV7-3 CASSLREGLPRGEQFF TGTGCCAGCAGCTTGCGGGAGGGCCTACCACGCGGTGAGCAGTTCTTC
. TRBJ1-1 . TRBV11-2 CASNFGRGTEAFF TGTGCCAGCAACTTCGGCAGGGGCACTGAAGCTTTCTTT
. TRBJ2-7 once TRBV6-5 CASSSDNSYEQYF TGTGCCAGCAGTTCGGACAACTCCTACGAGCAGTACTTC
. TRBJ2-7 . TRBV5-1 CASSLVGPRPYEQYF TGCGCCAGCAGCTTGGTGGGACCGCGGCCCTACGAGCAGTACTTC
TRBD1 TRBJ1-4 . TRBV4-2 CASSHPGGNEKLFF TGTGCCAGCAGCCACCCAGGGGGGAATGAAAAACTGTTTTTT
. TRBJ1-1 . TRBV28 CASSSGGTEAFF TGTGCCAGCAGTTCCGGAGGGACTGAAGCTTTCTTT
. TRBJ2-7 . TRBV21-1 CASSKVSGSLSSYEQYF TGTGCCAGCAGCAAAGTCAGCGGGAGTCTCAGTTCCTACGAGCAGTACTTC
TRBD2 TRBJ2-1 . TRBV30 CAWSVERGRYNEQFF TGTGCCTGGAGTGTAGAGCGGGGGCGGTACAATGAGCAGTTCTTC
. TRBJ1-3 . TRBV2 CASTGDSGNTIYF TGTGCCAGCACCGGAGACTCTGGAAACACCATATATTTT
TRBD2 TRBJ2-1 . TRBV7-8 CASNWDYGNEQFF TGTGCCAGCAATTGGGACTATGGCAATGAGCAGTTCTTC
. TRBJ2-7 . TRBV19 CASSPRVGTQEEQYF TGTGCCAGTAGTCCTCGGGTGGGGACACAGGAGGAGCAGTACTTC
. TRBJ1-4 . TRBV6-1 CASSEDGQWSEKLFF TGTGCCAGCAGTGAGGACGGACAGTGGAGTGAAAAACTGTTTTTT
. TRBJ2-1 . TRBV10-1 CASSEFGSYNEQFF TGCGCCAGCAGTGAATTTGGCTCCTACAATGAGCAGTTCTTC